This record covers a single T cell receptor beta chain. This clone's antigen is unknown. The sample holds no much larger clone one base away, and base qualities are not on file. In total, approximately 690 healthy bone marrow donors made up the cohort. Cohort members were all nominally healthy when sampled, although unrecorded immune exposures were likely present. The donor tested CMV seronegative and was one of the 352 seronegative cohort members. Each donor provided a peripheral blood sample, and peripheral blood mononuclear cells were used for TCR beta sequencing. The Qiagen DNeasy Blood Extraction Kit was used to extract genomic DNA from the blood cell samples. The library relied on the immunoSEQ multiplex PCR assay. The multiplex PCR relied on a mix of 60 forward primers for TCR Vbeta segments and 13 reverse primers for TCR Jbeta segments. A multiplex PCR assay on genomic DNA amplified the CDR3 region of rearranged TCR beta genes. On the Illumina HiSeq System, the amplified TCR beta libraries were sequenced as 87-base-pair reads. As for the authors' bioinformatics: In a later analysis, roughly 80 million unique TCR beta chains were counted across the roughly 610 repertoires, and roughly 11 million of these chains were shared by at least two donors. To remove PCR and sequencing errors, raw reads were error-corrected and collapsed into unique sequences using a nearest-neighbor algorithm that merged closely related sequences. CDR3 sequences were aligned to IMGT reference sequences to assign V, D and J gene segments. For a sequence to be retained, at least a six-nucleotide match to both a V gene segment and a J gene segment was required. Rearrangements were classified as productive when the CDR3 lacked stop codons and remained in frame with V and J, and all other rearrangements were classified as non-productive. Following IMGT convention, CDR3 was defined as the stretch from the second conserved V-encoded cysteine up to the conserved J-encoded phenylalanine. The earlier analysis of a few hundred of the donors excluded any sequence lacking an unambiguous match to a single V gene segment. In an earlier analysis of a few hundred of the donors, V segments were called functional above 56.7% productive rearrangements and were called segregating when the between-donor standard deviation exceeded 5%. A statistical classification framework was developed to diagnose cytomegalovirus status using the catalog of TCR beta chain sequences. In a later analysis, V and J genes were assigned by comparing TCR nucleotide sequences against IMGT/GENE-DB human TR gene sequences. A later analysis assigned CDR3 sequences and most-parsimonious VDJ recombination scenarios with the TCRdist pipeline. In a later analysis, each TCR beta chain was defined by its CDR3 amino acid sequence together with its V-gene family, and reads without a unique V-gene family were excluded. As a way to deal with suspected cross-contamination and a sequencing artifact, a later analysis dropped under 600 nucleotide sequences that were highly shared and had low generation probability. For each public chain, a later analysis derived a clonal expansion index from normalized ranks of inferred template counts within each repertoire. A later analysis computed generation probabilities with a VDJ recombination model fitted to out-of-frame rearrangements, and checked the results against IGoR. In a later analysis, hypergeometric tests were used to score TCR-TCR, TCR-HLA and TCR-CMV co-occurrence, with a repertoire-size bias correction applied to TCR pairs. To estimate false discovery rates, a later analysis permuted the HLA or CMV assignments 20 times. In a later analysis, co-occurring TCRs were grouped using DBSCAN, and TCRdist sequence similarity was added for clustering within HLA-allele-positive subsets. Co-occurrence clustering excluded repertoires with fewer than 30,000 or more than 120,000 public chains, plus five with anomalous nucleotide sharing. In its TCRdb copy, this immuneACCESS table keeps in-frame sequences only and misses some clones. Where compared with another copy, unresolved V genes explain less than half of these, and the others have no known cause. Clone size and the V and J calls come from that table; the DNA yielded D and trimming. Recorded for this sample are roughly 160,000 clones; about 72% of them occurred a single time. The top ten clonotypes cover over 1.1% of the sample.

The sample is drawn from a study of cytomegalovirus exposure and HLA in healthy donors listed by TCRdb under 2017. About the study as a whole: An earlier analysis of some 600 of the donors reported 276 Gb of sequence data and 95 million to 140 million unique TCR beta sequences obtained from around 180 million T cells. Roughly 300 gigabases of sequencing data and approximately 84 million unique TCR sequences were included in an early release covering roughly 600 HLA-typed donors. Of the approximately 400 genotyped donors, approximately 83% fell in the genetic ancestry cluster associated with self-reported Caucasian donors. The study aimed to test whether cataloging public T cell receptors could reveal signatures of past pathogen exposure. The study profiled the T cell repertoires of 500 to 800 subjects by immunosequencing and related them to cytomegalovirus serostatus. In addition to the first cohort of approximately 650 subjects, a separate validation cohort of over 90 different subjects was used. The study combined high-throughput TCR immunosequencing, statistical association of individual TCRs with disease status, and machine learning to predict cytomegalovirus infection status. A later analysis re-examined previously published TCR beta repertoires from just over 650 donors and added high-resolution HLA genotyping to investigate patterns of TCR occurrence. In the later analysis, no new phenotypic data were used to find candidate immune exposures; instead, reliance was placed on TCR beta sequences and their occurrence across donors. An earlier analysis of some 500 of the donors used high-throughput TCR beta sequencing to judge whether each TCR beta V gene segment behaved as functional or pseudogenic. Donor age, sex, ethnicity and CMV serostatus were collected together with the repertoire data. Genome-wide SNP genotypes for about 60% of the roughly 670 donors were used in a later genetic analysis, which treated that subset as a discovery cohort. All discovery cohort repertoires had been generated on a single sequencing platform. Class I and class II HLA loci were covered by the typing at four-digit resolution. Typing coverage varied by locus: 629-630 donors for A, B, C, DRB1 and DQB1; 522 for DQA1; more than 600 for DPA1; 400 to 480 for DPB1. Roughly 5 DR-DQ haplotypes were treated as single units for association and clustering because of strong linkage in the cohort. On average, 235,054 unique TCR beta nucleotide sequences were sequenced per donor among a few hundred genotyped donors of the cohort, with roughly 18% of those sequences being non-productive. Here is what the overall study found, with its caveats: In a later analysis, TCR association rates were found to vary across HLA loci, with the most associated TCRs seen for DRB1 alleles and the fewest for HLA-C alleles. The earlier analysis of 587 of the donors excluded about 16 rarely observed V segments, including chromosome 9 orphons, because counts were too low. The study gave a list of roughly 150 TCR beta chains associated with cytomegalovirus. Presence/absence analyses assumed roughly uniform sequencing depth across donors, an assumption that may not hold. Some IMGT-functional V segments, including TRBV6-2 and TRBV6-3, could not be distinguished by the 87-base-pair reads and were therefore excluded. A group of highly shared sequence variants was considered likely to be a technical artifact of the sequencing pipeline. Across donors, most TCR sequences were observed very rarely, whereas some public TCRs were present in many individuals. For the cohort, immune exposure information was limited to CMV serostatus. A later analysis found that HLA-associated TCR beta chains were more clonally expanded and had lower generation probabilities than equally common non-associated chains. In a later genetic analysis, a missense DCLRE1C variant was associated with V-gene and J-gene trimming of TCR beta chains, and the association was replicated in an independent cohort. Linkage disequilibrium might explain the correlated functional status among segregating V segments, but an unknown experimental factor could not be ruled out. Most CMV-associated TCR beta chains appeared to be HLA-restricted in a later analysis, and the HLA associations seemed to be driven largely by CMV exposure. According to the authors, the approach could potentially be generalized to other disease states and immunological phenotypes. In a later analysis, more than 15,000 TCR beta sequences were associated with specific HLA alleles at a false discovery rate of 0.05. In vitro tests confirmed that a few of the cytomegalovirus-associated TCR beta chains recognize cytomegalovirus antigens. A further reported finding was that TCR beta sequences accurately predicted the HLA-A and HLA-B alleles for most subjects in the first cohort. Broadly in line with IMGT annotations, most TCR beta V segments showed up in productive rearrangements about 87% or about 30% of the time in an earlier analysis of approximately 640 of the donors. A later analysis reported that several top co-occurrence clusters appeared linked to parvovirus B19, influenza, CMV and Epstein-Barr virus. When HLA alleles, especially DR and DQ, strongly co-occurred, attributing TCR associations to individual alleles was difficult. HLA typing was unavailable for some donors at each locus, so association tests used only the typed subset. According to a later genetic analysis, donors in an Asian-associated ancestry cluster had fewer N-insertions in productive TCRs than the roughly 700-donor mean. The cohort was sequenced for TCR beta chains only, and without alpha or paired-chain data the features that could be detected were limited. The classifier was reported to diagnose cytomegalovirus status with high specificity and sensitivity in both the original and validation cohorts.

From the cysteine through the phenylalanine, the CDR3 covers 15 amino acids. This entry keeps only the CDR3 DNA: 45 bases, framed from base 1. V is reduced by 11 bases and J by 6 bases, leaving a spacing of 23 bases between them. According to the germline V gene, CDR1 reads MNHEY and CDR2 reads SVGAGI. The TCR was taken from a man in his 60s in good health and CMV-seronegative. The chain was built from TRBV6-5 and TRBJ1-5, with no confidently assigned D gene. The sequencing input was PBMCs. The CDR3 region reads CAAQRFRSPSQPQHF. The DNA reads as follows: TGTGCCGCGCAGAGGTTTCGGTCCCCATCTCAGCCCCAGCATTTT.